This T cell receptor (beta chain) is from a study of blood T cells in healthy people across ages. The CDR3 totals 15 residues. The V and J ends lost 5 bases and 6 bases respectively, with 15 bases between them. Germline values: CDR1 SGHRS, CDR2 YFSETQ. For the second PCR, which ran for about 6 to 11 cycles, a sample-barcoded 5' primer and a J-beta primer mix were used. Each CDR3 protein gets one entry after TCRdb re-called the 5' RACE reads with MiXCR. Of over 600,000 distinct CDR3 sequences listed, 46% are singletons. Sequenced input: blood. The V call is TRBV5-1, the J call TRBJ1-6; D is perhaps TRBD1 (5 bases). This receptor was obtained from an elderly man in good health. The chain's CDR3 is CASRPDSGANSPLHF. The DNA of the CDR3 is TGCGCCAGCAGACCAGACAGCGGAGCTAATTCACCCCTCCACTTT.